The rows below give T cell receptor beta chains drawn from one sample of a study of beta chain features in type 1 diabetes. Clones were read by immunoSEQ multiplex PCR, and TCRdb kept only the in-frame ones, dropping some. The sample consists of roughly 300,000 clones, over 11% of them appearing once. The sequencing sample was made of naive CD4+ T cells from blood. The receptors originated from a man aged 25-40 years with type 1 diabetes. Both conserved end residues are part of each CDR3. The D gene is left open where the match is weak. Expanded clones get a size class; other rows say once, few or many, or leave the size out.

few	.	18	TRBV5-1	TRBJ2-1	CASSLAPAGASSYNEQFF	TGCGCCAGCAGCTTGGCCCCAGCGGGTGCGAGCTCCTACAATGAGCAGTTCTTC
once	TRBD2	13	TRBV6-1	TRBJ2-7	CASTNPGGDYMYF	TGTGCCAGCACCAACCCTGGGGGGGACTATATGTACTTC
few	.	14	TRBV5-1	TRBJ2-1	CASSLGLAHDEQFF	TGCGCCAGCAGCTTGGGACTCGCACACGATGAGCAGTTCTTC
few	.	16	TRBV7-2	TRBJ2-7	CASRPDSVGGLYEQYF	TGTGCCAGCAGGCCCGATTCAGTGGGAGGACTGTACGAGCAGTACTTC
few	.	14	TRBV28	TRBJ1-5	CASSARNSNQPQHF	TGTGCCAGCAGTGCGAGAAATAGCAATCAGCCCCAGCATTTT
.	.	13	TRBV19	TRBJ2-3	CASSLQGTDTQYF	TGTGCCAGTAGCCTACAGGGAACAGATACGCAGTATTTT
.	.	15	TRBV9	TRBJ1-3	CASSVAFQTGNTIYF	TGTGCCAGCAGCGTAGCTTTCCAGACTGGAAACACCATATATTTT
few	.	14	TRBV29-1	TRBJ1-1	CSVEEVAGKTEAFF	TGCAGCGTTGAAGAAGTCGCAGGTAAAACTGAAGCTTTCTTT
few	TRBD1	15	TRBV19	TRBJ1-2	CASSPTRDSEFGYTF	TGTGCCAGTAGTCCGACGCGGGACAGTGAATTTGGCTACACCTTC
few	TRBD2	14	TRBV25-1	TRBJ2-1	CASSPAGGYNEQFF	TGTGCCAGCAGTCCAGCGGGGGGTTACAATGAGCAGTTCTTC
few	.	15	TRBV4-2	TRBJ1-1	CASSQEIRLNTEAFF	TGTGCCAGCAGCCAAGAGATCCGGTTGAACACTGAAGCTTTCTTT
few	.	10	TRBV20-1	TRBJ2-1	CSGGDNEQFF	TGCAGTGGGGGAGACAATGAGCAGTTCTTC
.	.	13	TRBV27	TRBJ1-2	CASSTRTVYGYTF	TGTGCCAGCAGTACCCGGACAGTTTATGGCTACACCTTC
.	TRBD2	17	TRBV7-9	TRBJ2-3	CASSPSAGLESTDTQYF	TGTGCCAGCAGCCCATCAGCGGGACTAGAAAGCACAGATACGCAGTATTTT
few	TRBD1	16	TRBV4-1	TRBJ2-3	CASSQAFGTDLVTQYF	TGCGCCAGCAGCCAGGCCTTCGGGACAGATCTTGTTACGCAGTATTTT
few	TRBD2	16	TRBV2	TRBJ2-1	CASSFTGTSAGGEQFF	TGTGCCAGCAGTTTTACCGGGACTAGCGCCGGGGGTGAGCAGTTCTTC
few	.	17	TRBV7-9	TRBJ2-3	CASSSYAAGTHTDTQYF	TGTGCCAGCAGCTCCTACGCGGCGGGAACTCACACAGATACGCAGTATTTT
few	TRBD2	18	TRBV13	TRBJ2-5	CASSAAGTSGTNQETQYF	TGTGCCAGCAGCGCAGCGGGGACTAGCGGAACGAATCAAGAGACCCAGTACTTC
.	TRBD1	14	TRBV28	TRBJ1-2	CASSSGQGVRGYTF	TGTGCCAGCAGTTCGGGACAGGGAGTAAGAGGCTACACCTTC
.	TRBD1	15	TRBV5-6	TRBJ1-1	CASSLARQGGTEAFF	TGTGCCAGCAGCTTGGCCCGACAGGGTGGGACTGAAGCTTTCTTT
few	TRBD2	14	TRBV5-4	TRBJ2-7	CASSSPGLVYEQYF	TGTGCCAGCAGCTCGCCGGGACTAGTGTACGAGCAGTACTTC
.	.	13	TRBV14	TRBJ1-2	CASSQGTHYGYTF	TGTGCCAGCAGCCAAGGAACTCACTATGGCTACACCTTC
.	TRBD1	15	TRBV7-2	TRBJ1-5	CASREAGTANQPQHF	TGTGCCAGCAGGGAAGCCGGGACAGCAAATCAGCCCCAGCATTTT
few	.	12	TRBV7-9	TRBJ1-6	CASSPSPGALHF	TGTGCCAGCAGCCCATCCCCGGGGGCCCTCCACTTT
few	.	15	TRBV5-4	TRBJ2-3	CASNLLTGNPDTQYF	TGTGCCAGCAACCTACTCACAGGGAACCCTGATACGCAGTATTTT
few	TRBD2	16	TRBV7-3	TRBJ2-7	CASSLRSSGSNHEQYF	TGTGCCAGCAGCTTACGGTCCAGCGGGAGTAACCACGAGCAGTACTTC
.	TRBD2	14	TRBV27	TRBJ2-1	CASSQAGVGNEQFF	TGTGCCAGCAGCCAAGCGGGAGTCGGCAATGAGCAGTTCTTC
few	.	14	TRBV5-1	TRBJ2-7	CASSLGDSSYEQYF	TGCGCCAGCAGCTTGGGGGACTCATCCTACGAGCAGTACTTC
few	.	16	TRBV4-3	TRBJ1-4	CASSQDLVRRNEKLFF	TGCGCCAGCAGCCAAGATCTTGTCAGGCGCAATGAAAAACTGTTTTTT
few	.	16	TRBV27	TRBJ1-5	CASSSGWGGGNQPQHF	TGTGCCAGCAGTTCAGGGTGGGGAGGGGGCAATCAGCCCCAGCATTTT
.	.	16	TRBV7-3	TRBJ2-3	CASSLTHLASTDTQYF	TGTGCCAGCAGCTTAACTCACCTAGCTAGCACAGATACGCAGTATTTT
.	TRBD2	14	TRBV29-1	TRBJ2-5	CSSLTSGWKETQYF	TGCAGCTCACTGACTAGCGGGTGGAAAGAGACCCAGTACTTC
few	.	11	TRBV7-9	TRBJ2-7	CASSFGVEQYF	TGTGCCAGCAGCTTCGGGGTCGAGCAGTACTTC
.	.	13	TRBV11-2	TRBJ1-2	CASSPQGNYGYTF	TGTGCCAGCAGCCCACAGGGTAACTATGGCTACACCTTC
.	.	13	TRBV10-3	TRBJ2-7	CAISDSLRDEQYF	TGTGCCATCAGTGACTCTCTCCGGGACGAGCAGTACTTC
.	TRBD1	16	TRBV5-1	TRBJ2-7	CASSLAGPDRSYEQYF	TGCGCCAGCAGCTTGGCCGGTCCGGACAGGTCCTACGAGCAGTACTTC
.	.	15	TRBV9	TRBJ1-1	CASSPSVQMNTEAFF	TGTGCCAGCAGCCCGAGCGTTCAGATGAACACTGAAGCTTTCTTT
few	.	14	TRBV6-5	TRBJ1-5	CASSWSSPDQPQHF	TGTGCCAGCAGTTGGTCCAGTCCCGATCAGCCCCAGCATTTT
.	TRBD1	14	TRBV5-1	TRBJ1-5	CASSPGTGNQPQHF	TGCGCCAGCAGCCCCGGGACAGGGAATCAGCCCCAGCATTTT
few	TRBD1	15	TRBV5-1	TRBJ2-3	CASSLGRGSPDTQYF	TGCGCCAGCAGCTTGGGCAGGGGGTCCCCAGATACGCAGTATTTT
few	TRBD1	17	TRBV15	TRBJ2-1	CATSTRTGTGKRVVEFF	TGTGCCACCAGCACCCGAACCGGGACAGGGAAAAGGGTAGTGGAGTTCTTC
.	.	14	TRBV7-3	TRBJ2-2	CASSLIAGSGELFF	TGTGCCAGCAGCTTAATTGCAGGGTCCGGGGAGCTGTTTTTT
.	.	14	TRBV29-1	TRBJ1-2	CSVLRTADNYGYTF	TGCAGCGTTTTGAGGACAGCGGACAACTATGGCTACACCTTC
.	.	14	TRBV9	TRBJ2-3	CASSVGLGTDTQYF	TGTGCCAGCAGCGTAGGACTGGGCACAGATACGCAGTATTTT